This TCR beta chain is drawn from a study of cytomegalovirus exposure and HLA in healthy donors. About the study: The roughly 130 validation repertoires used the same platform as the roughly 670 first-cohort repertoires, a later analysis reported. Study-wide results and limits: Cytomegalovirus-associated TCR beta chains were listed, numbering 164. The majority of TCR sequences were rare, yet some public TCRs appeared in many donors.

Separate from the approximately 720-subject first cohort was the approximately 120-subject validation cohort, to which the donors belonged. TCRdb's copy holds only in-frame clones and misses some; the assay was immunoSEQ multiplex PCR. The sample gives 150,000 to 200,000 clones, 91% of which show up once; approximately 2.9% is in the top ten. This CDR3 has 15 amino acids. V lost 3 bases and J lost 1; bases outside the gene matches: 4. Germline V gene data show CDR1 as SGHNT and CDR2 as YYREEE (reference sequence). With regard to this clone: Its antigen is unidentified.

This chain links TRBV5-4 with TRBJ2-7; TRBD1 aligns across 10 bases. The specimen was PBMCs. This clonotype originated in a woman aged 18 to 35 in good health and CMV-seropositive. The CDR3 coding sequence is TGTGCCAGCAGCTGGGGGGGACAGGGGTCCTACGAGCAGTACTTC. Translated, it gives CASSWGGQGSYEQYF.